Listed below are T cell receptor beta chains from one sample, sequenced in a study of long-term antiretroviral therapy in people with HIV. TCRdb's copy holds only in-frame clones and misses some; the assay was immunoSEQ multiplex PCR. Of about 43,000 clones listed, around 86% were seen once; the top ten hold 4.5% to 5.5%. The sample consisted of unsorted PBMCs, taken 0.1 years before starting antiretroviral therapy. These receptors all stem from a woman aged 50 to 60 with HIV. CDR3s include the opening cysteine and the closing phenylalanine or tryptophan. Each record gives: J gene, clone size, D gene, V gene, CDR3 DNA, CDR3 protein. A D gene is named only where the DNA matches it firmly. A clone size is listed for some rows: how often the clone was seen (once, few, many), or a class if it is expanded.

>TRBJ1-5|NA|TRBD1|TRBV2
TGTGCCAGCAGGTTGGACAGGGATCAGCCCCAGCATTTT
CASRLDRDQPQHF
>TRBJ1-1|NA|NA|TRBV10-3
TGTGCCATCAGTGAGAGAGGGGGAGACACTGAAGCTTTCTTT
CAISERGGDTEAFF
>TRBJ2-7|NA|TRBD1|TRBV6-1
TGTGCCAGCAGTGGACAGGGGGCAAGGTCCTACGAGCAGTACTTC
CASSGQGARSYEQYF
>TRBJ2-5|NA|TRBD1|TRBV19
TGTGCCAGTAGTATAGGGGGACAGGGTCAGTACTTC
CASSIGGQGQYF
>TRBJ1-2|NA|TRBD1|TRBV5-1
TGCGCCAGCAGCCCGTCGACAGACAGGGGAGGACTTTATGGCTACACCTTC
CASSPSTDRGGLYGYTF
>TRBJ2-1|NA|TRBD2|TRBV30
TGTGCCTGGAGTTGGTCTAGCGGGTACAATGAGCAGTTCTTC
CAWSWSSGYNEQFF
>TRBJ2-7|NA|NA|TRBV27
TGTGCCAGCAGTTTTAGACAGGCGGGGGTTGCCGAGCAGTACTTC
CASSFRQAGVAEQYF
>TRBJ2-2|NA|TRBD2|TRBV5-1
TGCGCCAGCAGCCAGAGGCGTAGCGGGGGCTTGAACACCGGGGAGCTGTTTTTT
CASSQRRSGGLNTGELFF
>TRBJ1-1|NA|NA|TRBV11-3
TGTGCCAGCAGCACCCCCTATTCTGAAGCTTTCTTT
CASSTPYSEAFF
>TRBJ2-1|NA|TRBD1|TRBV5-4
TGTGCCAGCCGCGCCCGACAGGGTTCCTACAATGAGCAGTTCTTC
CASRARQGSYNEQFF
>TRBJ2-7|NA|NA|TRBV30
TGTGCCTGGAGTGGCAAACGGGGCCAAGGGGCCTACGAGCAGTACTTC
CAWSGKRGQGAYEQYF
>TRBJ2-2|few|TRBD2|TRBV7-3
TGTGCCAGCAGCTTGACTAGCGGGGCCGGGGAGCTGTTTTTT
CASSLTSGAGELFF
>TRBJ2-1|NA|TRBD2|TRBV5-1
TGCGCCAGCAGCTTGGCCGGGGGGGCCTACAATGAGCAGTTCTTC
CASSLAGGAYNEQFF
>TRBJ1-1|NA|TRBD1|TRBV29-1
TGCAGCGTTACTAGGGGGCCCCAAGGCGGCACTGAAGCTTTCTTT
CSVTRGPQGGTEAFF
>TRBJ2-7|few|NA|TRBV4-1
TGCGCCAGCAGCCAAGACTGGATGGGTTCGCGAGAGCAGTACTTC
CASSQDWMGSREQYF
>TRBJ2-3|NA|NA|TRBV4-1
TGCGCCAGCAGCCAAGATGTCACGGGTTCGGATACGCAGTATTTT
CASSQDVTGSDTQYF
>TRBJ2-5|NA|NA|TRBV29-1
TGCAGCGTTGACGGAGTTAAAGAGACCCAGTACTTC
CSVDGVKETQYF
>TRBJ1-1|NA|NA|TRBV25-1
TGTGCCAGCACCCGAGGGGGGCGGGAGGACACTGAAGCTTTCTTT
CASTRGGREDTEAFF
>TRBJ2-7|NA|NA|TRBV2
TGTGCCAGCAGCCCAGTGGGCTACGAGCAGTACTTC
CASSPVGYEQYF
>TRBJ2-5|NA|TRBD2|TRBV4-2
TGTGCCAGCAGCCCCCTCGTAGGTAGCGGGGACCAAGAGACCCAGTACTTC
CASSPLVGSGDQETQYF
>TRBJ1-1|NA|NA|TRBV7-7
TGTGCTAGCAGCGCCGCCGGAGGGACTGAAGCTTTCTTT
CASSAAGGTEAFF
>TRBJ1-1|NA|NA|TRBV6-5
TGTGCCAGCTGGCGACGGTATAACACTGAAGCTTTCTTT
CASWRRYNTEAFF
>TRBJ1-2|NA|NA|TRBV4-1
TGCGCCAGCAGCCAAGACGGGGTGGGGAACTATGGCTACACCTTC
CASSQDGVGNYGYTF
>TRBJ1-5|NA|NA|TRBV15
TGTGCCACCAGCAGAGTTGGGCGAGCGGATCAGCCCCAGCATTTT
CATSRVGRADQPQHF
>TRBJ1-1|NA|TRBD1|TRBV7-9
TGTGCCAGCAGCCCTAATCTAGGGCAGGGGGCTGAAGCTTTCTTT
CASSPNLGQGAEAFF
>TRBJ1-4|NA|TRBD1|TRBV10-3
TGTGCCACAGGACAGGGTGGTGAAAAACTGTTTTTT
CATGQGGEKLFF
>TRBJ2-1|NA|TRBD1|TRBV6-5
TGTGCCAGCAGCGGACAGGGGTGGAATGAGCAGTTCTTC
CASSGQGWNEQFF